Listed below are T cell receptor beta chains from one sample, sequenced in a study of cytomegalovirus exposure and HLA in healthy donors. TCRdb's copy holds only in-frame clones and misses some; the assay was immunoSEQ multiplex PCR. The table counts 130,000 to 150,000 clones; 0.8% to 1% lies in the top ten. Material: PBMCs. These receptors were taken from a male donor in good health and CMV-seronegative. Each CDR3 is given with its conserved first and last residue. The D gene is left open where the match is weak.

>NA|TRBV12-5|TRBJ2-7
CASGLAPSADLIYEQYF
TGTGCTAGTGGTTTGGCCCCTTCAGCGGACCTGATCTACGAGCAGTACTTC
>TRBD2|TRBV27|TRBJ2-2
CASSFRLAGESSGGELFF
TGTGCCAGCAGTTTCCGGCTAGCGGGGGAGTCTAGCGGCGGGGAGCTGTTTTTT
>NA|TRBV5-1|TRBJ1-4
CASSLAVNEKLFF
TGCGCCAGCAGCTTGGCGGTGAATGAAAAACTGTTTTTT
>TRBD1|TRBV6-5|TRBJ1-5
CASSSSQTGDNQPQHF
TGTGCCAGCAGTTCATCCCAGACAGGGGACAATCAGCCCCAGCATTTT
>TRBD1|TRBV19|TRBJ2-6
CASSSLRDRGLSGANVLTF
TGTGCCAGTAGTAGCCTTAGGGACAGGGGATTATCTGGGGCCAACGTCCTGACTTTC
>NA|TRBV19|TRBJ1-1
CASTSTGALNTEAFF
TGTGCCAGTACTTCGACAGGCGCCTTGAACACTGAAGCTTTCTTT
>NA|TRBV19|TRBJ1-1
CAIQTRAEAFF
TGTGCCATTCAGACCAGGGCAGAAGCTTTCTTT
>TRBD1|TRBV18|TRBJ2-7
CASSLQGALREQYF
TGTGCCAGCTCACTTCAGGGGGCACTCCGAGAGCAGTACTTC
>TRBD2|TRBV19|TRBJ2-1
CASSIAGTSGYNEQFF
TGTGCCAGTAGTATAGCTGGTACTAGCGGCTACAATGAGCAGTTCTTC
>TRBD2|TRBV29-1|TRBJ2-7
CSVSGTSVTYEQYF
TGCAGCGTCTCCGGGACTAGCGTAACCTACGAGCAGTACTTC
>NA|TRBV27|TRBJ2-7
CASSLRRERYEQYF
TGTGCCAGCAGTTTAAGACGGGAGCGGTACGAGCAGTACTTC
>TRBD1|TRBV30|TRBJ2-1
CAWSGQGWNEQFF
TGTGCCTGGAGTGGACAGGGTTGGAATGAGCAGTTCTTC
>NA|TRBV2|TRBJ2-7
CASSVQGNDEQYF
TGTGCCAGCAGTGTTCAGGGAAATGACGAGCAGTACTTC